In this sample, the clone carrying this TCR beta chain turned up many times. This sample was taken from a study of T cells in Graves' hyperthyroidism and ophthalmopathy. The investigators amplified TCR beta CDR3 regions from RNA transcripts. A first-round RT-PCR of the TCR CDR3 used the HTBI primer set. TCRdb reanalysed the multiplex PCR reads using MiXCR and keeps one entry per CDR3 protein. The sample contains approximately 400,000 distinct CDR3 sequences, 14% to 15% of which appear only once. The sequence came from a woman aged 25 to 39 with Graves' hyperthyroidism. The sequencing sample was made of blood.

CDR3 sequence reads: CASSPRGDSSNEQFF. The CDR3 coding sequence is TGTGCCAGCAGCCCCAGAGGGGACAGTAGCAATGAGCAGTTCTTC. This chain connects TRBV3-1 to TRBJ2-1; the match to TRBD1 covers 7 bases. Germline trimming cut 4 bases from V and 6 bases from J; bases unmatched to any gene: 9. The CDR3 has 15 amino acids. Germline V lookup: CDR1 LGHDT, CDR2 YNNKEL (reference sequence).